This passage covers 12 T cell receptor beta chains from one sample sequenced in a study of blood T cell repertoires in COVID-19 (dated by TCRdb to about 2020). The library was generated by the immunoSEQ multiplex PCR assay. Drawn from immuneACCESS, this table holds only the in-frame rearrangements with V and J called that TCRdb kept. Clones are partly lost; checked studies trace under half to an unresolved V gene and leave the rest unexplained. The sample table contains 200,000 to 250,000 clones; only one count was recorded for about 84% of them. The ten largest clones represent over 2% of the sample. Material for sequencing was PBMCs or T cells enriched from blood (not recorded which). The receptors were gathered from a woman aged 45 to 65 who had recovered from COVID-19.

The CDR3 nucleotides are TGTGCCAGCAGTGAAGAGGACAGGGTTAAAACTGAAGCTTTCTTT. This encodes CASSEEDRVKTEAFF. The J gene is TRBJ1-1, the V gene TRBV2; the match to TRBD1 covers 8 bases. The CDR3 runs 15 residues. Germline CDR1 reads SNHLY; CDR2 reads FYNNEI. With V trimmed by 1 base and J by 5 bases, 6 bases remained unmatched.

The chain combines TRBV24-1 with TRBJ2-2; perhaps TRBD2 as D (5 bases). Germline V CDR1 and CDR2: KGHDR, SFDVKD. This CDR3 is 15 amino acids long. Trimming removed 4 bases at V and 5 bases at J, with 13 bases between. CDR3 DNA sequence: TGTGCCACCAGTGACGGGGATTCTACTACCGGGGAGCTGTTTTTT. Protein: CATSDGDSTTGELFF.

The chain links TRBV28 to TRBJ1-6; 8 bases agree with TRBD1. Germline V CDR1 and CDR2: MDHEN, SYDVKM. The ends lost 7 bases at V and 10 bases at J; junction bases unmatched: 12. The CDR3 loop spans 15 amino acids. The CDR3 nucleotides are TGTGCCAGCACCCTCTCCGGGACAGGCTGGTCACCCCTCCACTTT. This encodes CASTLSGTGWSPLHF. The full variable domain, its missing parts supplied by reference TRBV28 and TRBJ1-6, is DVKVTQSSRYLVKRTGEKVFLECVQDMDHENMFWYRQDPGLGLRLIYFSYDVKMKEKGDIPEGYSVSREKKERFSLILESASTNQTSMYLCASTLSGTGWSPLHFGNGTRLTVT.

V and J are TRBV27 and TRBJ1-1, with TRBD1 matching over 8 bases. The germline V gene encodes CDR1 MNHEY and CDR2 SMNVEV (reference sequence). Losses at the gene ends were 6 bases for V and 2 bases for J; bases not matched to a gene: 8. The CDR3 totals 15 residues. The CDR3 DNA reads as TGTGCCAGCAGACCGACAGGGGCCATAAACACTGAAGCTTTCTTT. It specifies CASRPTGAINTEAFF.

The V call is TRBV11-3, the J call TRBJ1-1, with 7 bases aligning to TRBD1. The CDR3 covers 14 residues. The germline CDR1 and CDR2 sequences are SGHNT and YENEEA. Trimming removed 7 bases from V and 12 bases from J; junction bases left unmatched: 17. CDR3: CASNFPRGDRLTFF. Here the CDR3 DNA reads TGTGCCAGCAACTTCCCAAGAGGGGACAGATTAACTTTCTTT.

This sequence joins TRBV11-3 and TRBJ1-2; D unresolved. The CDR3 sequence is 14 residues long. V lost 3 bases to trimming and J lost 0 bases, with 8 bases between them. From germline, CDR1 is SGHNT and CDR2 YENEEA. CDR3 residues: CASSFESTNYGYTF. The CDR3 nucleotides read TGTGCCAGCAGCTTCGAGTCTACTAACTATGGCTACACCTTC.

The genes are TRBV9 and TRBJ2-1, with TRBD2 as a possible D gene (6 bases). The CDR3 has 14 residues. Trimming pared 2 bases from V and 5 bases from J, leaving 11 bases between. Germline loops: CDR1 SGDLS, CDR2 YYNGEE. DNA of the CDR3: TGTGCCAGCAGCGTCGGGACGGGAGACAATGAGCAGTTCTTC. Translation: CASSVGTGDNEQFF.

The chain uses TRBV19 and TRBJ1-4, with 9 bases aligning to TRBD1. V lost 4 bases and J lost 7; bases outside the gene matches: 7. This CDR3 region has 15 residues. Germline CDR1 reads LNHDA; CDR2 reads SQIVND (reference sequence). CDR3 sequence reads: CASSTPGTGSEKLFF. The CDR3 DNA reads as TGTGCCAGTAGTACTCCTGGGACAGGGTCTGAAAAACTGTTTTTT. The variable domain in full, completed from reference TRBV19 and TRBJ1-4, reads DGGITQSPKYLFRKEGQNVTLSCEQNLNHDAMYWYRQDPGQGLRLIYYSQIVNDFQKGDIAEGYSVSREKKESFPLTVTSAQKNPTAFYLCASSTPGTGSEKLFFGSGTQLSVL.

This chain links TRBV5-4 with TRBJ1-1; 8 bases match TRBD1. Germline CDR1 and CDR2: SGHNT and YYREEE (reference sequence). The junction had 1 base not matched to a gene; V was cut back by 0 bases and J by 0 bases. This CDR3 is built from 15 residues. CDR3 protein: CASSLGGQVNTEAFF. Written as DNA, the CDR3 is TGTGCCAGCAGCTTGGGGGGACAGGTGAACACTGAAGCTTTCTTT.

The CDR3 spells CATRSWGLSNTGELFF. The CDR3 nucleotides are TGTGCCACCAGATCCTGGGGACTATCGAACACCGGGGAGCTGTTTTTT. The rearrangement links TRBV15 to TRBJ2-2, with 7 bases fitting TRBD2. J was trimmed by 0 bases and V by 6 bases; bases with no gene match: 7. Germline V gene data show CDR1 as LNHNV and CDR2 as YYDKDF (reference sequence). The CDR3 spans 16 residues.

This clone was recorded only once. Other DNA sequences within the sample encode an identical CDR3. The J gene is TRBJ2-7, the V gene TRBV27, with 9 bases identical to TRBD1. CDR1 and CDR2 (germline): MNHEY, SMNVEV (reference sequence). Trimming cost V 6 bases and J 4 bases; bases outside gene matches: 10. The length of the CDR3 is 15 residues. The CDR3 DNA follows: TGTGCCAGCAGCCTAGGGACAGGGAACTTTTACGAGCAGTACTTC. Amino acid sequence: CASSLGTGNFYEQYF.

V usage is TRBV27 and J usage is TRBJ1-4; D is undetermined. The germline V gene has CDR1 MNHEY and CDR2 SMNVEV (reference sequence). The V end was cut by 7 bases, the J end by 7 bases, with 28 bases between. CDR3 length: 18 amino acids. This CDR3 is CASTPPGGRHLEGEKLFF. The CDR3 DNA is TGTGCCAGCACCCCCCCGGGAGGGAGGCACCTGGAGGGTGAAAAACTGTTTTTT.